A selection of T cell receptor beta chains follows, all from one sample in a study of OX40 agonist ivuxolimab in advanced cancers. Using immunoSEQ multiplex PCR, the repertoire was profiled, and TCRdb retains in-frame clones only, with some absent. The data contain some 46,000 clones, around 90% of them singletons. The sample consisted of CD4+ or CD8+ T cells sorted from blood, taken in a trial of the OX40 agonist ivuxolimab. Receptor source: an adult with an advanced solid tumor such as melanoma, head and neck, liver or kidney cancer. Both conserved end residues are part of each CDR3. D genes are given only for firm matches. Size is stated for part of the rows, as once, few or many counts, or as a class when the clone is expanded.

clone size: .
V gene: TRBV5-5
J gene: TRBJ2-7
D gene: TRBD1
CDR3 DNA: TGTGCCAGCAGCTTAGGGACAGCCTCCTACGAGCAGTACTTC
CDR3 protein: CASSLGTASYEQYF

clone size: .
V gene: TRBV28
J gene: TRBJ1-2
D gene: .
CDR3 DNA: TGTGCCAGCAGTTTAGGGGAATATGGCTACACCTTC
CDR3 protein: CASSLGEYGYTF

clone size: few
V gene: TRBV7-2
J gene: TRBJ1-5
D gene: .
CDR3 DNA: TGTGCCAGCAGCTTAAGTCTGGCAGGGGCTCAGCCCCAGCATTTT
CDR3 protein: CASSLSLAGAQPQHF

clone size: once
V gene: TRBV27
J gene: TRBJ1-1
D gene: TRBD1
CDR3 DNA: TGTGCCAGCAGGGGGTTAGACAGGGGCACTGAAGCTTTCTTT
CDR3 protein: CASRGLDRGTEAFF

clone size: .
V gene: TRBV29-1
J gene: TRBJ2-5
D gene: .
CDR3 DNA: TGCAGCGCTAGGACAAACCAAGAGACCCAGTACTTC
CDR3 protein: CSARTNQETQYF

clone size: .
V gene: TRBV30
J gene: TRBJ2-2
D gene: TRBD2
CDR3 DNA: TGTGCCTGGAGTGCCGGACTAGCGGGAGTCGGGGAGCTGTTTTTT
CDR3 protein: CAWSAGLAGVGELFF

clone size: once
V gene: TRBV5-1
J gene: TRBJ1-4
D gene: .
CDR3 DNA: TGCGCCAGCAGCCACGGACAGAGCGCAACTAATGAAAAACTGTTTTTT
CDR3 protein: CASSHGQSATNEKLFF

clone size: once
V gene: TRBV2
J gene: TRBJ2-3
D gene: .
CDR3 DNA: TGTGCCAGCAGTGAAGTAATAGGCGCCCTCGAGGGAAATACGCAGTATTTT
CDR3 protein: CASSEVIGALEGNTQYF

clone size: .
V gene: TRBV13
J gene: TRBJ1-3
D gene: .
CDR3 DNA: TGTGCCAGCAGCTTAGGCAGAGGCTCTGGAAACACCATATATTTT
CDR3 protein: CASSLGRGSGNTIYF

clone size: .
V gene: TRBV6-1
J gene: TRBJ2-7
D gene: .
CDR3 DNA: TGTGCCAGCAGTGAAGAGGGAAGAGAGATCTACGAGCAGTACTTC
CDR3 protein: CASSEEGREIYEQYF

clone size: .
V gene: TRBV2
J gene: TRBJ2-2
D gene: .
CDR3 DNA: TGTGCCAGCAGTGAACAGGACACGAACACCGGGGAGCTGTTTTTT
CDR3 protein: CASSEQDTNTGELFF

clone size: .
V gene: TRBV28
J gene: TRBJ2-3
D gene: .
CDR3 DNA: TGTGCCAGCACAGAGGGGCCTTACACAGATACGCAGTATTTT
CDR3 protein: CASTEGPYTDTQYF

clone size: .
V gene: TRBV30
J gene: TRBJ2-5
D gene: .
CDR3 DNA: TGTGCCGGATGGTCGGGCTTGTACCAAGAGACCCAGTACTTC
CDR3 protein: CAGWSGLYQETQYF

clone size: .
V gene: TRBV30
J gene: TRBJ1-2
D gene: .
CDR3 DNA: TGTGCCTGGAGACCTGCGTGGGCGGGGTTAAAGAACTATGGCTACACCTTC
CDR3 protein: CAWRPAWAGLKNYGYTF

clone size: few
V gene: TRBV10-3
J gene: TRBJ2-7
D gene: .
CDR3 DNA: TGTGCCACCTCCCATCCCCGGCGGGACCTCTACGAGCAGTACTTC
CDR3 protein: CATSHPRRDLYEQYF

clone size: .
V gene: TRBV7-9
J gene: TRBJ2-3
D gene: .
CDR3 DNA: TGTGCCAGCAGCTTCATGGGTAGTGGCACAGGCACAGATACGCAGTATTTT
CDR3 protein: CASSFMGSGTGTDTQYF

clone size: .
V gene: TRBV29-1
J gene: TRBJ1-2
D gene: .
CDR3 DNA: TGCAGCGCGAGGGGGGATGAGACTAACTATGGCTACACCTTC
CDR3 protein: CSARGDETNYGYTF

clone size: .
V gene: TRBV5-6
J gene: TRBJ2-1
D gene: .
CDR3 DNA: TGTGCCAGCGGGACACCCACCACCTACAATGAGCAGTTCTTC
CDR3 protein: CASGTPTTYNEQFF

clone size: once
V gene: TRBV2
J gene: TRBJ1-5
D gene: TRBD1
CDR3 DNA: TGTGCCATCGGACAGGCCAATAGCAATCAGCCCCAGCATTTT
CDR3 protein: CAIGQANSNQPQHF

clone size: .
V gene: TRBV25-1
J gene: TRBJ2-2
D gene: .
CDR3 DNA: TGTGCCAGCAGTGCGACAACCACAGGGACCGGGGAGCTGTTTTTT
CDR3 protein: CASSATTTGTGELFF

clone size: .
V gene: TRBV28
J gene: TRBJ2-7
D gene: TRBD1
CDR3 DNA: TGTGCCAGCAGCTACAGGGGGGAGGTCGACGAGCAGTACTTC
CDR3 protein: CASSYRGEVDEQYF

clone size: .
V gene: TRBV9
J gene: TRBJ2-3
D gene: .
CDR3 DNA: TGTGCCAGCAGCCGTAGGTCGTCTACCACAGATACGCAGTATTTT
CDR3 protein: CASSRRSSTTDTQYF

clone size: .
V gene: TRBV28
J gene: TRBJ2-3
D gene: TRBD2
CDR3 DNA: TGTGCCAGCAGTTTATTTCGACTAGCCAAAGATACGCAGTATTTT
CDR3 protein: CASSLFRLAKDTQYF

clone size: .
V gene: TRBV10-1
J gene: TRBJ2-1
D gene: .
CDR3 DNA: TGCGCCAGCAGTGAGTCTGTGTGGGGGGGGCGCAGGCGCAATGAGCAGTTCTTC
CDR3 protein: CASSESVWGGRRRNEQFF

clone size: .
V gene: TRBV28
J gene: TRBJ1-2
D gene: .
CDR3 DNA: TGTGCCAGCAGTTTAGACCTCGGGGGTCGGAGCTATGGCTACACCTTC
CDR3 protein: CASSLDLGGRSYGYTF

clone size: .
V gene: TRBV7-6
J gene: TRBJ2-1
D gene: TRBD2
CDR3 DNA: TGTGCCAGCAGCGCGACTAGCGGGAGCCTATATGAGCAGTTCTTC
CDR3 protein: CASSATSGSLYEQFF

clone size: .
V gene: TRBV6-5
J gene: TRBJ2-2
D gene: TRBD1
CDR3 DNA: TGTGCCAGCAGTTTCCGGGACAGGGTGAGGGGGGAGCTGTTTTTT
CDR3 protein: CASSFRDRVRGELFF